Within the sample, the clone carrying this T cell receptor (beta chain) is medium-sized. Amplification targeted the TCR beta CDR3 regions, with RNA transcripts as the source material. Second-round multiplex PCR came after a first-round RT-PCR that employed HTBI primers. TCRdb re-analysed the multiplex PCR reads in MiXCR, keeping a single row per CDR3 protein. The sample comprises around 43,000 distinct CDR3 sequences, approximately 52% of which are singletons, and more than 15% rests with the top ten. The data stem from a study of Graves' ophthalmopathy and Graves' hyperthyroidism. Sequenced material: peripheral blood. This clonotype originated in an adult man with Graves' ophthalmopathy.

For the CDR3, the DNA is TGCGCCAGCAGTCCGGACAGGGGAAACCAAGAGACCCAGTACTTC. Its translation is CASSPDRGNQETQYF. The gene calls are TRBV10-1 and TRBJ2-5; TRBD1 matches 9 bases. The CDR3 is 15 amino acids. CDR1 is WNHNN, CDR2 SYGVQD, per germline (reference sequence). J was trimmed by 0 bases and V by 5 bases; bases with no gene match: 4.